This T cell receptor (beta chain) was sequenced in a study of blood T cell repertoires in COVID-19. Across the whole study: Nucleic acid was either cDNA or gDNA, and it came from T cells, B-cell-depleted T cells, or PBMCs.

The repertoire was sequenced with immunoSEQ multiplex PCR; TCRdb's copy has only in-frame clones and lacks some. The repertoire has approximately 310,000 clones, roughly 85% of them found once; the top ten carry around 1.8%. The germline CDR1 and CDR2 sequences are LNHDA and SQIVND (reference sequence). The CDR3 consists of 13 residues. Trimming removed 3 bases from V and 4 bases from J; junction bases left unmatched: 1. The material sequenced was PBMCs or T cells enriched from blood (not recorded which). The sequence was collected from a woman aged 30 to 39 who had been exposed to COVID-19. V usage is TRBV19 and J usage is TRBJ1-2; the match to TRBD1 covers 8 bases. The CDR3 coding sequence is TGTGCCAGTAGTATCACAGGGGGCTATGGCTACACCTTC. It translates to CASSITGGYGYTF.